Listed here are 22 T cell receptor beta chains from one sample, sequenced in a study of post-analysis software for immune sequencing data. General study results and limits: Elevated frequency relative to controls characterized roughly five TRBV segments in patients, TRBV5-6, TRBV5-1 and TRBV20-1 among them.

The antigens for these receptors are not known. Unique-molecular-identifier-tagged TCR beta cDNA libraries were used. Via MiXCR, TCRdb re-called the PCR reads, giving one row per CDR3 protein. The data hold approximately 770,000 distinct CDR3 sequences, with 46% observed a single time. The specimen sequenced was blood. All receptors derive from a girl aged 10 to 17 with multiple sclerosis.

This clonotype was seen only a few times. J is TRBJ2-1 and V is TRBV29-1; the match to TRBD2 covers 12 bases. Looked up from germline, CDR1 is SQVTM and CDR2 is ANQGSEA. J was trimmed by 1 base and V by 5 bases; bases with no gene match: 15. This CDR3 has 19 amino acids. The CDR3 sequence is CSVPTFETSGSGSYNEQFF. CDR3 nucleotides: TGCAGCGTTCCTACCTTCGAGACTAGCGGGAGCGGGTCCTACAATGAGCAGTTCTTC.

CDR3 nucleotide sequence: TGCGCCAGCAGCGTGGGACAGGGGGCCAAATCTAACACTGAAGCTTTCTTT. Its translation: CASSVGQGAKSNTEAFF. V and J are TRBV5-1 and TRBJ1-1; 12 bases fit TRBD1. The CDR3 runs 17 residues. The germline gives CDR1 SGHRS, CDR2 YFSETQ. V shed 4 bases and J 2 bases; nucleotides not matched to a gene: 9.

This clonotype was seen more than once but under ten times. This chain uses TRBV15 with TRBJ2-1, with TRBD2 matching over 8 bases. Germline lookup yields CDR1 LNHNV and CDR2 YYDKDF (reference sequence). The CDR3 is 14 amino acids. V lost 8 bases to trimming and J lost 4 bases; unmatched junction nucleotides: 7. CDR3 nucleotide sequence: TGTGCCACCGCAAGGACTAGCTCATACAATGAGCAGTTCTTC. Its protein product is CATARTSSYNEQFF.

This clonotype has more than one count but fewer than ten. The CDR3 sequence: CASSFVGAGANVLTF. The CDR3 DNA is TGTGCCAGCAGCTTTGTGGGGGCTGGGGCCAACGTCCTGACTTTC. The chain couples TRBV7-9 to TRBJ2-6; perhaps D is TRBD1 or TRBD2 (5 bases each). V was trimmed by 3 bases and J by 2 bases, leaving 8 bases between them. The CDR3 length is 15 residues. The germline gives CDR1 SEHNR, CDR2 FQNEAQ (reference sequence).

The chain combines TRBV4-3 with TRBJ2-1; 7 bases align to TRBD2. Germline V gene sequence: CDR1 LGHNA, CDR2 YSLEER. This CDR3 has 18 residues. With V trimmed by 2 bases and J by 5 bases, 15 bases remained unmatched. CDR3: CASSQFVFGERGDNEQFF. DNA for the CDR3: TGCGCCAGCAGCCAATTTGTCTTCGGAGAGCGGGGCGACAATGAGCAGTTCTTC.

This clonotype has a handful of counts. J is TRBJ2-3 and V is TRBV10-2; no firm D call. Trimming removed 1 base at V and 9 bases at J, with 8 bases between. This CDR3 has 12 amino acids. From germline, CDR1 is WSHSY and CDR2 SAAADI. The CDR3 reads CASSELGLTQYF. Here the CDR3 DNA reads TGCGCCAGCAGTGAGTTGGGTTTAACGCAGTATTTT.

There are a few counts of this clonotype. The genes are TRBV29-1 and TRBJ2-1, with D possibly TRBD1 on 9 matching bases. V was shortened by 1 base and J by 7 bases, with 32 bases between the two germline ends. The CDR3 is 20 amino acids. Germline V gene data show CDR1 as SQVTM and CDR2 as ANQGSEA. The CDR3 DNA is TGCAGCGTTGAAGCAGGGACAGGGAGAAGTAGCGGGAAGGTCGGGAATGAGCAGTTCTTC. The encoded protein is CSVEAGTGRSSGKVGNEQFF.

This clonotype was counted between two and nine times. CDR3 protein: CSARKLGTSEFTDTQYF. For the CDR3, the DNA is TGCAGTGCGCGAAAACTAGGGACATCCGAATTCACAGATACGCAGTATTTT. The chain links TRBV20-1 to TRBJ2-3, with D possibly matching TRBD1 (6 bases). Germline assignment: CDR1 DFQATT and CDR2 SNEGSKA (reference sequence). V lost 6 bases, J lost 2 bases, and 24 bases lay in between. This CDR3 contains 17 residues.

This clonotype was observed a few times. The chain joins TRBV6-4 to TRBJ2-3; TRBD1 might be the D (5 bases). The CDR3 totals 15 residues. CDR1 and CDR2 from the germline V gene are MRHNA and SNTAGT. The germline V and J ends were trimmed by 2 bases and 0 bases, with 9 bases remaining between them. The CDR3 coding sequence is TGTGCCAGCAGTGACAGGGGCCTTAGCACAGATACGCAGTATTTT. Protein: CASSDRGLSTDTQYF.

V gene TRBV5-1 combines with J gene TRBJ2-5, with a weak D call TRBD1 (6 bases). This CDR3 is built from 15 residues. Germline V gene lookup returns CDR1 SGHRS and CDR2 YFSETQ. V lost 2 bases and J 3 bases, leaving 14 bases between the germline ends. CDR3 protein: CASSLAVAGEETQYF. The CDR3 bases are TGCGCCAGCAGCTTAGCAGTGGCAGGGGAAGAGACCCAGTACTTC. Drawing the rest from reference TRBV5-1 and TRBJ2-5, the complete variable domain is KAGVTQTPRYLIKTRGQQVTLSCSPISGHRSVSWYQQTPGQGLQFLFEYFSETQRNKGNFPGRFSGRQFSNSRSEMNVSTLELGDSALYLCASSLAVAGEETQYFGPGTRLLVL.

The V gene is TRBV24-1, the J gene TRBJ2-1, with D hard to call. Germline V lookup: CDR1 KGHDR, CDR2 SFDVKD. Trimming pared 4 bases from V and 9 bases from J, leaving 12 bases between. The CDR3 contains 13 residues. The CDR3 protein is CATSEYLDSEQFF. The CDR3 bases are TGTGCCACCAGTGAATATCTAGATTCTGAGCAGTTCTTC.

V usage is TRBV13 and J usage is TRBJ2-3, with TRBD2 matching 7 bases. Per the germline V gene, CDR1 is PRHDT and CDR2 is FYEKMQ (reference sequence). This CDR3 contains 14 residues. Trimming took 2 bases from V and 5 from J; bases not matched to a gene: 4. DNA for the CDR3: TGTGCCAGCAGCTTAAGCGGGATGGTAGATACGCAGTATTTT. Translation: CASSLSGMVDTQYF. The full variable domain, with the rest looked up from reference TRBV13 and TRBJ2-3, is AAGVIQSPRHLIKEKRETATLKCYPIPRHDTVYWYQQGPGQDPQFLISFYEKMQSDKGSIPDRFSAQQFSDYHSELNMSSLELGDSALYFCASSLSGMVDTQYFGPGTRLTVL.

This clonotype occurred a few times. This chain joins TRBV12-3 or TRBV12-4 and TRBJ2-5, with D hard to call. The CDR3 runs 12 residues. The ends were cut back, 3 bases at V and 5 bases at J, with 7 bases in the middle. The CDR3 bases are TGTGCCAGCAGTTTCGGTGCGGAGACCCAGTACTTC. Translation: CASSFGAETQYF.

This sequence joins TRBV30 and TRBJ2-7; 10 nucleotides agree with TRBD2. This CDR3 comprises 14 residues. After removal of 0 bases from V and 6 bases from J, the junction contained 5 bases not matched to a gene. The germline gives CDR1 GTSNPN, CDR2 SVGIG (reference sequence). For the CDR3, the DNA is TGTGCCTGGAGTGTAGGCCTAGCGGGAGTCGAGCAGTACTTC. It yields the protein CAWSVGLAGVEQYF.

In this sample, this clonotype turned up a few times. The J gene is TRBJ1-2, the V gene TRBV20-1; the D is unclear. The germline V and J ends were trimmed by 6 bases and 1 base, with 12 bases remaining between them. The germline gives CDR1 DFQATT, CDR2 SNEGSKA (reference sequence). This CDR3 contains 13 residues. CDR3 protein: CSALPPNNYGYTF. In nucleotides, the CDR3 is TGCAGTGCCCTCCCCCCAAATAACTATGGCTACACCTTC.

CDR3 loop: CASTGTGRETQYF. The CDR3 coding sequence is TGTGCCAGCACCGGAACAGGGAGAGAGACCCAGTACTTC. The chain employs TRBV6-6 and TRBJ2-5; a weak D match, TRBD1 (6 bases). V gave up 7 bases and J gave up 4 bases, with 13 bases separating them. CDR3 length: 13 residues. Germline V CDR1 and CDR2: MNHNY, SVGAGI (reference sequence).

This CDR3 reads CASSFPGSGANVLTF. In DNA form, the CDR3 reads TGTGCCAGCAGTTTCCCAGGGTCTGGGGCCAACGTCCTGACTTTC. This chain uses TRBV28 with TRBJ2-6; tentatively, D is TRBD1 (5 bases). V was shortened by 3 bases and J by 1 base, with 7 bases between the two germline ends. The CDR3 loop spans 15 amino acids. Germline-derived CDR1 and CDR2 are MDHEN and SYDVKM.

The rearrangement joins TRBV29-1 to TRBJ1-1; no clear D. This CDR3 is built from 14 residues. The germline gives CDR1 SQVTM, CDR2 ANQGSEA. Trimming cost V 4 bases and J 2 bases, with 14 bases left between them. CDR3 sequence reads: CSVGLGAINTEAFF. The CDR3 nucleotides read TGCAGCGTTGGACTGGGAGCGATTAACACTGAAGCTTTCTTT.

V is TRBV28 and J is TRBJ1-5, with D possibly matching TRBD1 (6 bases). Between the trimmed V and J ends, which lost 6 bases and 3 bases, there was a span of 15 bases. The V gene's germline CDR1 is MDHEN and CDR2 SYDVKM. The CDR3 runs 15 residues. In nucleotides, the CDR3 is TGTGCCAGCAGGGATCTAACAGGGTCCAATCAGCCCCAGCATTTT. Its translation: CASRDLTGSNQPQHF.

This clonotype has a single count. The chain employs TRBV3-1 and TRBJ1-2; TRBD1 agrees at 10 bases. Germline CDR1 and CDR2: LGHDT and YNNKEL (reference sequence). The CDR3 is made up of 15 amino acids. V lost 4 bases to trimming and J lost 6 bases; unmatched junction nucleotides: 8. Written as DNA, the CDR3 is TGTGCCAGCAGCCCTACGTCGACAGGGGGCAATGGCTACACCTTC. Residues: CASSPTSTGGNGYTF. Full variable domain (outside the CDR3, taken from reference TRBV3-1 and TRBJ1-2): DTAVSQTPKYLVTQMGNDKSIKCEQNLGHDTMYWYKQDSKKFLKIMFSYNNKELIINETVPNRFSPKSPDKAHLNLHINSLELGDSAVYFCASSPTSTGGNGYTFGSGTRLTVV.

This clonotype came up a few times. This CDR3 is CASSLSQDRRETYYGYTF. As DNA, the CDR3 is TGTGCCAGCAGTTTATCGCAGGACAGGCGAGAGACGTACTATGGCTACACCTTC. This chain uses TRBV27 with TRBJ1-2; 7 bases are a match to TRBD1. V shed 0 bases and J 3 bases; nucleotides not matched to a gene: 13. This CDR3 spans 18 amino acids. Germline V gene sequence: CDR1 MNHEY, CDR2 SMNVEV (reference sequence).

J is TRBJ2-1 and V is TRBV4-3; 10 bases are shared with TRBD2. V was pared by 0 bases and J by 8 bases, with 10 bases of the junction left unmatched. This CDR3 contains 17 residues. Per germline, CDR1 LGHNA and CDR2 YSLEER. The CDR3 here is CASSQEQRLAGDDEQFF. The DNA of the CDR3 is TGCGCCAGCAGCCAAGAACAAAGGCTAGCGGGAGACGATGAGCAGTTCTTC.